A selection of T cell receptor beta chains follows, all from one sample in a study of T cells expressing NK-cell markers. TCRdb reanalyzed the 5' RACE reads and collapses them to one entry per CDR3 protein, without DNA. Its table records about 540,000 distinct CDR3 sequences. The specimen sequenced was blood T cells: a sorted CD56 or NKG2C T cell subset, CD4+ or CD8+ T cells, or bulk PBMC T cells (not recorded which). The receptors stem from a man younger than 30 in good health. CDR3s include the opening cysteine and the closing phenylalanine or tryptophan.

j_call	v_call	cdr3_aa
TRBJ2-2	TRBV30	CAWKGLIRDTGELFF
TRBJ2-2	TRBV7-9	CASGTQNTGELFF
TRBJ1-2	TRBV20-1	CSAPGETTNYGYTF
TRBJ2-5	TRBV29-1	CSGGGHETQYF
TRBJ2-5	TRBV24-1	CATTGRDRERETQYF
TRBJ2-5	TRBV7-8	CASSLGQHTETQYF
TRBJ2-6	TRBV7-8	CASSFPLDISSGANVLTF
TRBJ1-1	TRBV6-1	CASNNPPRGRTEAFF
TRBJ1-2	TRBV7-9	CASSLGQWGYTF
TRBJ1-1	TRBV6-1	CASRNRGAIYMNTEAFF
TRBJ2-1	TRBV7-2	CASSPIGTSGRGGEQFF
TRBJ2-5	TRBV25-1	CASSEGASGGETQYF
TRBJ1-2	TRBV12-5	CASGLGGTEGYTF
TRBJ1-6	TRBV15	CATSSVTGNSPLHF
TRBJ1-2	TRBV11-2	CASSMAGTGDGYTF
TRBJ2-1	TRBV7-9	CASSIHGTFRLGNEQFF
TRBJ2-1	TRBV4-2	CASSQSPGLATNEQFF
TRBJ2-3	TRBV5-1	CASSFASGTTFTDTQYF
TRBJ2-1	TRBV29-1	CSTRTSVNNEQFF
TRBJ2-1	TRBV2	CASRVSAGGPGEQFF
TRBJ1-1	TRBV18	CASSPQVRSRSMNTEAFF
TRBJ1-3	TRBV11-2	CASSLTGERSIYF
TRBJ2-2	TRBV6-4	CASRTPGQGVRTGELFF
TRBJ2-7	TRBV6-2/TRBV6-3	CASSTRAPGQGINEQYF